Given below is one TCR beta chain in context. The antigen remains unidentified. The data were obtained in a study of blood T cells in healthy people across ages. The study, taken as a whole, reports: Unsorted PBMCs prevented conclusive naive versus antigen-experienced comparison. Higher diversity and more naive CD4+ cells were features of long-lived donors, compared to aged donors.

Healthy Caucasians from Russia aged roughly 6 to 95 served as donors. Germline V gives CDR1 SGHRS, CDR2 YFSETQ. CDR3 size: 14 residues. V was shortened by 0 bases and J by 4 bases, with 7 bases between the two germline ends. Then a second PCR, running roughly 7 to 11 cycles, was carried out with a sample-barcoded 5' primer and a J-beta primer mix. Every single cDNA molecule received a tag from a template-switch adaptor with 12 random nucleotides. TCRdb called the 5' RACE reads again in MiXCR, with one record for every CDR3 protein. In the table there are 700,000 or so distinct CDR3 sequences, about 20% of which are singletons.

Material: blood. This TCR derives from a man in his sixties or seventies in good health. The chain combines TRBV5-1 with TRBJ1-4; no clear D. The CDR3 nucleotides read TGCGCCAGCAGCTTGGGCAGCGGTAATGAAAAACTGTTTTTT. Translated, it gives CASSLGSGNEKLFF. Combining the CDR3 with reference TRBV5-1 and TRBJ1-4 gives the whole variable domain KAGVTQTPRYLIKTRGQQVTLSCSPISGHRSVSWYQQTPGQGLQFLFEYFSETQRNKGNFPGRFSGRQFSNSRSEMNVSTLELGDSALYLCASSLGSGNEKLFFGSGTQLSVL.